This T cell receptor (beta chain) was identified during a study of identical twins. The sample holds a few counts of this clonotype. The authors used template switching to add a universal primer site and gave cDNA unique molecular identifiers. TCRdb passed the 5' RACE reads through MiXCR, listing each CDR3 protein once. The data show under 900,000 distinct CDR3 sequences, 15% to 20% seen once. A further study also used this sample, focusing on T cells expressing NK-cell markers.

The source is a woman in her late teens or twenties in good health. Sequencing was carried out using PBMCs.

The CDR3 DNA is TGTGCCAGCAGCCAGGACAGGGGACGCGGGATATGGAAAGCTTTCTTT. Translated, it gives CASSQDRGRGIWKAFF. V gene TRBV6-1 combines with J gene TRBJ1-1; 9 bases match TRBD1. The junction had 17 bases not matched to a gene; V was cut back by 6 bases and J by 9 bases. Germline V lookup: CDR1 MNHNS, CDR2 SASEGT. The CDR3 length is 16 residues.